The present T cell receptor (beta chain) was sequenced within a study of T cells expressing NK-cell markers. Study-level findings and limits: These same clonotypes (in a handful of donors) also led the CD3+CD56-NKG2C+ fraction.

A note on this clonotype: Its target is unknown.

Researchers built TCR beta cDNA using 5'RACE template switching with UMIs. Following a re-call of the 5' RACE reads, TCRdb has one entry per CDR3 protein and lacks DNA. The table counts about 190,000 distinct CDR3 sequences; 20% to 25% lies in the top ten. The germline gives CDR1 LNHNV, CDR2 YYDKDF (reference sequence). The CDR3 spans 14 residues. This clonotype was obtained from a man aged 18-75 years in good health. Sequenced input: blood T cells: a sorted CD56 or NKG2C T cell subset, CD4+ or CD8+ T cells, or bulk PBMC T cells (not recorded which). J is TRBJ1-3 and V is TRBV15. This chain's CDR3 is CATSRGVGWDTIYF.